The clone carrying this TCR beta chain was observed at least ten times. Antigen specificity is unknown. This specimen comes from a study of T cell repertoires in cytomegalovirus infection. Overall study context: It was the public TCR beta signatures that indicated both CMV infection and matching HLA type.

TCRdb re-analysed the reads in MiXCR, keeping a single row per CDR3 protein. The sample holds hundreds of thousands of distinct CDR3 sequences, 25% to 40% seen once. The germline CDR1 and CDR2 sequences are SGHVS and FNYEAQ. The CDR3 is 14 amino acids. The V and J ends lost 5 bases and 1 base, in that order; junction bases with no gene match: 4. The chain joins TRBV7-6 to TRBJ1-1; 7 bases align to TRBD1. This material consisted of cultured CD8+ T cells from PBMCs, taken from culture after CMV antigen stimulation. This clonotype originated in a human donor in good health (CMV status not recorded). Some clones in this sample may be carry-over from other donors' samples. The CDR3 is CASSKGGTNTEAFF. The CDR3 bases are TGTGCCAGCAGCAAAGGGGGCACGAACACTGAAGCTTTCTTT.